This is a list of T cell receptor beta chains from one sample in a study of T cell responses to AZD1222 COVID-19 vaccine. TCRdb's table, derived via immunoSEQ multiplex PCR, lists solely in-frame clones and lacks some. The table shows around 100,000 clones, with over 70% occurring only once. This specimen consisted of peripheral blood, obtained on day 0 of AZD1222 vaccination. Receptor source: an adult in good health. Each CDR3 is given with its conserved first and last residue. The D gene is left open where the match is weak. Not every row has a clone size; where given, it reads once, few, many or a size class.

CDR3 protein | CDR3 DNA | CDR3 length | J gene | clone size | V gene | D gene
CASSLNPGQGADTQYF | TGTGCCAGCAGCTTGAATCCGGGACAGGGGGCAGATACGCAGTATTTT | 16 | TRBJ2-3 | NA | TRBV13 | TRBD1
CASSFEATGELFF | TGTGCCAGCAGCTTTGAAGCGACCGGGGAGCTGTTTTTT | 13 | TRBJ2-2 | NA | TRBV5-5 | NA
CASSPTGGGNTEAFF | TGTGCCAGCAGCCCGACAGGGGGAGGGAACACTGAAGCTTTCTTT | 15 | TRBJ1-1 | NA | TRBV6-2/TRBV6-3 | TRBD1
CASSYSTNQGFGYTF | TGTGCCAGCAGTTACTCGACGAACCAGGGGTTTGGCTACACCTTC | 15 | TRBJ1-2 | NA | TRBV6-5 | NA
CASSLATLYNEQFF | TGTGCCAGCAGCTTAGCTACCCTTTACAATGAGCAGTTCTTC | 14 | TRBJ2-1 | NA | TRBV7-2 | NA
CASSQDRPPAGEQYF | TGCGCCAGCAGCCAAGATCGGCCCCCCGCGGGAGAGCAGTACTTC | 15 | TRBJ2-7 | NA | TRBV4-3 | NA
CAWSRGQGQPQHF | TGTGCCTGGAGTCGAGGGCAGGGCCAGCCCCAGCATTTT | 13 | TRBJ1-5 | NA | TRBV30 | NA
CASSYSTLGIGTPLHF | TGTGCCAGCAGTTACTCGACGTTAGGGATAGGAACACCCCTCCACTTT | 16 | TRBJ1-6 | once | TRBV6-2/TRBV6-3 | NA
CASSFLLNTEAFF | TGTGCCAGCAGCTTTCTCCTGAACACTGAAGCTTTCTTT | 13 | TRBJ1-1 | NA | TRBV7-3 | NA
CASSPRRAGNTIYF | TGTGCCAGCAGCCCTCGAAGGGCTGGAAACACCATATATTTT | 14 | TRBJ1-3 | NA | TRBV7-2 | NA
CASSPQGTSNEQYF | TGTGCCAGCAGCCCCCAGGGGACATCCAACGAGCAGTACTTC | 14 | TRBJ2-7 | NA | TRBV7-2 | NA
CASRKNPISANTEAFF | TGTGCCAGCAGGAAAAATCCCATATCGGCGAACACTGAAGCTTTCTTT | 16 | TRBJ1-1 | NA | TRBV27 | NA
CASSSRNRGQDEQYF | TGTGCCAGCAGCTCTCGCAACAGGGGGCAAGACGAGCAGTACTTC | 15 | TRBJ2-7 | NA | TRBV7-8 | TRBD1
CASSFLGGQETQYF | TGTGCCAGCAGCTTCCTGGGGGGCCAAGAGACCCAGTACTTC | 14 | TRBJ2-5 | NA | TRBV7-9 | NA
CATSRVRGRTNEKLFF | TGTGCCACCAGCAGAGTGAGGGGGCGAACTAATGAAAAACTGTTTTTT | 16 | TRBJ1-4 | few | TRBV15 | TRBD1
CASSPTRLRDTQYF | TGTGCCAGTAGTCCGACTAGATTGAGGGATACGCAGTATTTT | 14 | TRBJ2-3 | NA | TRBV19 | NA
CASSSQSVGSPLHF | TGTGCCAGCAGTTCTCAGAGTGTTGGTTCACCCCTCCACTTT | 14 | TRBJ1-6 | NA | TRBV6-5 | NA
CASSVGGVSYEQYF | TGTGCCAGCAGCGTCGGGGGGGTGTCCTACGAGCAGTACTTC | 14 | TRBJ2-7 | NA | TRBV9 | TRBD2
CASSFQDSYPYNEQFF | TGTGCCAGCAGTTTTCAAGACAGCTACCCTTACAATGAGCAGTTCTTC | 16 | TRBJ2-1 | NA | TRBV28 | NA
CASSRGQGRETQYF | TGTGCCAGCAGCCGGGGACAGGGGAGGGAGACCCAGTACTTC | 14 | TRBJ2-5 | NA | TRBV3-1/TRBV3-2 | TRBD1
CASSQGGTAGNTIYF | TGCGCCAGCAGCCAAGGGGGGACGGCAGGAAACACCATATATTTT | 15 | TRBJ1-3 | NA | TRBV4-1 | NA
CASKSGANVLTF | TGTGCCAGCAAGTCTGGGGCCAACGTCCTGACTTTC | 12 | TRBJ2-6 | NA | TRBV28 | NA
CASSARGGLYEQYF | TGTGCCAGCAGTGCCCGGGGGGGACTCTACGAGCAGTACTTC | 14 | TRBJ2-7 | NA | TRBV6-2/TRBV6-3 | TRBD2
CASRGGGNEQFF | TGTGCCAGCAGGGGGGGTGGAAATGAGCAGTTCTTC | 12 | TRBJ2-1 | NA | TRBV2 | NA
CASSLPGQGPGMNEQFF | TGTGCCAGCAGTTTGCCGGGACAGGGTCCGGGGATGAATGAGCAGTTCTTC | 17 | TRBJ2-1 | NA | TRBV28 | TRBD1
CASSPGSGNSPLHF | TGTGCCAGCAGTCCGGGGAGCGGTAATTCACCCCTCCACTTT | 14 | TRBJ1-6 | NA | TRBV28 | NA
CASSIGGITDTQYF | TGTGCCAGTAGTATAGGAGGGATCACAGATACGCAGTATTTT | 14 | TRBJ2-3 | NA | TRBV19 | NA
CASSQEGGSEAFF | TGCGCCAGCAGCCAAGAAGGGGGATCTGAAGCCTTCTTT | 13 | TRBJ1-1 | few | TRBV4-3 | NA
CASSALRTSGGGDTQYF | TGTGCCAGCAGTGCCCTGAGGACTAGCGGGGGAGGGGATACGCAGTATTTT | 17 | TRBJ2-3 | NA | TRBV6-1 | TRBD2
CASLDNPTNEKLFF | TGTGCCAGCTTGGACAATCCAACTAATGAAAAACTGTTTTTT | 14 | TRBJ1-4 | NA | TRBV28 | NA
CASSFLGGPGFF | TGTGCCAGCAGCTTCCTTGGGGGCCCAGGTTTTTTT | 12 | TRBJ1-6 | NA | TRBV11-1 | NA
CASSQPYSYEQYF | TGCGCCAGCAGCCAACCCTACTCCTACGAGCAGTACTTC | 13 | TRBJ2-7 | NA | TRBV4-1 | NA
CASTQGQNHYEQYF | TGTGCCAGCACTCAGGGACAGAACCACTACGAGCAGTACTTC | 14 | TRBJ2-7 | once | TRBV6-5 | TRBD1
CASSRNGQGIGQPQHF | TGTGCCAGCAGCCGGAATGGACAGGGGATAGGACAGCCCCAGCATTTT | 16 | TRBJ1-5 | NA | TRBV28 | TRBD1
CASSMARVGVRSGANVLTF | TGTGCCAGTAGTATGGCCCGAGTGGGAGTGCGGTCGGGGGCCAACGTCCTGACTTTC | 19 | TRBJ2-6 | NA | TRBV19 | NA
CASRGTSGRTEQYF | TGTGCCAGCCGAGGGACTAGCGGGAGGACCGAGCAGTACTTC | 14 | TRBJ2-7 | NA | TRBV2 | TRBD2
CASSTGGEKLFF | TGTGCCAGCAGTACGGGTGGGGAAAAACTGTTTTTT | 12 | TRBJ1-4 | NA | TRBV27 | NA
CASSLAGGEKLFF | TGTGCCAGCAGTTTGGCAGGGGGTGAAAAACTGTTTTTT | 13 | TRBJ1-4 | NA | TRBV12-3/TRBV12-4 | TRBD1
CASSLDREGGYTF | TGTGCCAGCAGCTTAGACAGGGAGGGAGGCTACACCTTC | 13 | TRBJ1-2 | NA | TRBV7-2 | NA
CASSSSTGMGTEAFF | TGTGCCAGCTCATCTAGTACAGGGATGGGCACTGAAGCTTTCTTT | 15 | TRBJ1-1 | NA | TRBV18 | NA
CASFNLGGRLFF | TGTGCCAGCTTTAACCTGGGGGGTAGACTGTTTTTT | 12 | TRBJ1-4 | NA | TRBV27 | NA
CSAGEDGYTF | TGCAGTGCTGGGGAAGATGGCTACACCTTC | 10 | TRBJ1-2 | NA | TRBV20-1 | NA
CASSPDSSGAGFF | TGTGCCAGCAGCCCAGACTCTAGCGGGGCAGGGTTCTTC | 13 | TRBJ2-1 | NA | TRBV3-1/TRBV3-2 | TRBD2
CASRSGTHQPQHF | TGTGCCAGTAGGTCAGGGACCCATCAGCCCCAGCATTTT | 13 | TRBJ1-5 | few | TRBV19 | NA
CASSFVQGAYEQYF | TGTGCCAGCAGCTTTGTTCAGGGGGCTTACGAGCAGTACTTC | 14 | TRBJ2-7 | NA | TRBV7-8 | TRBD1
CASSETSYQPQHF | TGCGCCAGCAGTGAGACCTCCTATCAGCCCCAGCATTTT | 13 | TRBJ1-5 | NA | TRBV10-1 | NA
CAITPSGAWDTEAFF | TGTGCCATCACCCCAAGTGGGGCTTGGGACACTGAAGCTTTCTTT | 15 | TRBJ1-1 | NA | TRBV10-3 | NA
CASSFNDNEQFF | TGTGCCAGCAGCTTCAACGACAATGAGCAGTTCTTC | 12 | TRBJ2-1 | NA | TRBV7-2 | NA
CASSYSGGGQPQHF | TGTGCCAGCAGTTACTCCGGGGGCGGTCAGCCCCAGCATTTT | 14 | TRBJ1-5 | NA | TRBV6-5 | NA
CASSLVWSPGSQYF | TGTGCCAGCAGCTTAGTGTGGTCCCCAGGGTCGCAGTATTTT | 14 | TRBJ2-3 | NA | TRBV11-1 | NA
CASQTSGPYEQYF | TGTGCCAGCCAGACTAGCGGTCCCTACGAGCAGTACTTC | 13 | TRBJ2-7 | NA | TRBV6-6 | TRBD2
CASKAGTETYEQYF | TGTGCCAGCAAGGCGGGGACAGAGACCTACGAGCAGTACTTC | 14 | TRBJ2-7 | NA | TRBV27 | NA
CATSDLIGGYTF | TGTGCCACCAGTGATTTGATAGGTGGCTACACCTTC | 12 | TRBJ1-2 | once | TRBV24-1 | NA
CASSQYSGRTEAFF | TGTGCCAGTAGTCAGTATTCGGGGCGCACTGAAGCTTTCTTT | 14 | TRBJ1-1 | NA | TRBV19 | NA
CASINREAYEQYF | TGTGCCAGCATTAACAGGGAGGCCTACGAGCAGTACTTC | 13 | TRBJ2-7 | once | TRBV28 | NA
CASSQPPGSSYSPLHF | TGTGCCAGTAGTCAGCCCCCGGGATCCAGCTATTCACCCCTCCACTTT | 16 | TRBJ1-6 | NA | TRBV19 | NA
CASSSAGESAGELFF | TGTGCCAGCAGCTCCGCCGGGGAGAGTGCCGGGGAGCTGTTTTTT | 15 | TRBJ2-2 | NA | TRBV28 | NA
CASSSPTGATNEKLFF | TGTGCCAGCAGTTCCCCAACAGGGGCGACTAATGAAAAACTGTTTTTT | 16 | TRBJ1-4 | NA | TRBV28 | TRBD1
CASSVDPTGREQYF | TGTGCCAGCAGCGTAGACCCTACAGGGAGAGAGCAGTACTTC | 14 | TRBJ2-7 | few | TRBV9 | NA
CASSPDRGERNSPLHF | TGTGCCAGCAGCCCAGACAGGGGGGAGAGGAATTCACCCCTCCACTTT | 16 | TRBJ1-6 | NA | TRBV9 | TRBD1